The 16 T cell receptor beta chains below were found in one sample sequenced in a study of blood T cell repertoires in COVID-19. Clones were sequenced by immunoSEQ multiplex PCR, and TCRdb holds only the in-frame ones, with some missing. The table lists about 190,000 clones, roughly 80% of them singletons, with about 4.9% in the top ten. The sequenced sample consisted of peripheral blood. All receptors come from a woman aged 30 to 39 with acute or convalescent COVID-19.

This clone was seen just once. The genes are TRBV28 and TRBJ2-4; TRBD1 is a possible D gene (7 bases). The length of the CDR3 is 17 residues. The germline V and J ends were trimmed by 3 bases and 0 bases, with 15 bases remaining between them. Germline-derived CDR1 and CDR2 are MDHEN and SYDVKM. DNA for the CDR3: TGTGCCAGCAGTTTTGGAGGGGGCGGAGGAGCCAAAAACATTCAGTACTTC. Translated: CASSFGGGGGAKNIQYF.

The rearrangement links TRBV11-2 to TRBJ1-5, with TRBD1 as a possible D gene (6 bases). The CDR3 length is 13 residues. The V and J ends lost 4 bases and 11 bases respectively, with 15 bases between them. Germline lookup yields CDR1 SGHAT and CDR2 FQNNGV. DNA of the CDR3: TGTGCCAGCAGCTCGGAAGTCAGGGGAACCCAGCATTTT. This gives the protein CASSSEVRGTQHF.

Concerning this clone: Sequence at one end of the junction differs from germline and may be a read error. V usage is TRBV7-7 and J usage is TRBJ2-5, with TRBD1 as a possible D gene (7 bases). CDR3 size: 15 residues. Germline CDR1 is SSHAT and CDR2 is FNYEAQ (reference sequence). CDR3: CASSRAATGRETQYF. The CDR3 DNA sequence: TGTGCTAGCAGCCGAGCAGCGACAGGGAGGGAGACCCAGTACTTC.

The chain uses TRBV7-2 and TRBJ2-1; D might be TRBD2 (5 bases). The germline V gene encodes CDR1 SGHTA and CDR2 FQGNSA. V dropped 0 bases and J dropped 5 bases, with 14 bases sitting between them. This CDR3 has 16 residues. The CDR3 DNA follows: TGTGCCAGCAGCTTAGCGATGGGAGTAGCTGACAATGAGCAGTTCTTC. Protein sequence: CASSLAMGVADNEQFF.

This chain connects TRBV30 to TRBJ1-2, with 8 nucleotides matching TRBD1. After removal of 2 bases from V and 4 bases from J, the junction contained 6 bases not matched to a gene. Germline CDR1 reads GTSNPN; CDR2 reads SVGIG (reference sequence). This CDR3 comprises 14 residues. The DNA of the CDR3 is TGTGCCTGGAGTACCCGGACAGGGCGCTATGGCTACACCTTC. It encodes CAWSTRTGRYGYTF.

The rearrangement uses TRBV5-1 and TRBJ1-1, with 8 positions matching TRBD1. V lost 0 bases and J lost 2; bases outside the gene matches: 6. The CDR3 extends over 16 amino acids. Germline loops: CDR1 SGHRS, CDR2 YFSETQ. CDR3 sequence reads: CASSLDRGLLNTEAFF. The DNA for the CDR3 is TGCGCCAGCAGCTTGGACAGGGGGTTACTAAACACTGAAGCTTTCTTT.

The rearrangement joins TRBV5-1 to TRBJ1-4; a possible D gene is TRBD1 (5 bases). Trimming removed 0 bases at V and 3 bases at J, with 18 bases between. Germline CDR1 and CDR2: SGHRS and YFSETQ. The CDR3 covers 18 residues. The CDR3 sequence is CASSLVAVQGNPNEKLFF. The CDR3 DNA sequence: TGCGCCAGCAGCTTGGTTGCAGTCCAGGGAAACCCTAATGAAAAACTGTTTTTT.

The chain links TRBV3-1 (or the pseudogene TRBV3-2) to TRBJ1-1; D remains ambiguous. The CDR3 contains 12 residues. V lost 6 bases, J lost 1 base, and 6 bases lay in between. The V gene's germline CDR1 is LGHDT and CDR2 YNNKEL (reference sequence). The CDR3 region is CASSPQNTEAFF. In DNA, the CDR3 is TGTGCCAGCAGTCCCCAGAACACTGAAGCTTTCTTT.

A few counts support this clone. This rearrangement joins TRBV7-9 to TRBJ1-2; D remains ambiguous. CDR1 is SEHNR, CDR2 FQNEAQ, per germline (reference sequence). Trimming removed 3 bases from V and 4 bases from J, with 9 bases in between. CDR3 length: 13 amino acids. This CDR3 reads CASSFVQSYGYTF. CDR3 coding DNA: TGTGCCAGCAGCTTCGTACAAAGCTATGGCTACACCTTC.

The CDR3 protein is CASRSTRIAGGGTDTQYF. In DNA, the CDR3 is TGTGCCAGCAGATCCACCCGAATAGCGGGGGGCGGCACAGATACGCAGTATTTT. The chain recombines TRBV7-2 with TRBJ2-3; TRBD2 aligns across 10 bases. The CDR3 totals 18 residues. The germline CDR1 and CDR2 sequences are SGHTA and FQGNSA. V dropped 6 bases and J dropped 1; count of bases not matched to a gene: 13.

The chain is built from TRBV4-3 and TRBJ1-3; perhaps TRBD1 as D (5 bases). Germline values: CDR1 LGHNA, CDR2 YSLEER. The length of the CDR3 is 15 residues. Trimming left V 0 bases short and J 0 bases short, with 6 bases between. The CDR3 coding sequence is TGCGCCAGCAGCCAAGAAACAGGCTCTGGAAACACCATATATTTT. It specifies CASSQETGSGNTIYF.

The chain combines TRBV19 with TRBJ2-5, with 8 bases fitting TRBD1. Germline lookup yields CDR1 LNHDA and CDR2 SQIVND (reference sequence). This CDR3 region has 12 residues. V trimming: 10 bases; J trimming: 3 bases; junction bases outside the gene matches: 4. The CDR3 loop is CATTQGEETQYF. CDR3 sequence (DNA): TGTGCCACCACACAGGGGGAAGAGACCCAGTACTTC. Full variable domain (rest looked up from reference TRBV19 and TRBJ2-5): DGGITQSPKYLFRKEGQNVTLSCEQNLNHDAMYWYRQDPGQGLRLIYYSQIVNDFQKGDIAEGYSVSREKKESFPLTVTSAQKNPTAFYLCATTQGEETQYFGPGTRLLVL.

The J gene is TRBJ2-1, the V gene TRBV14, with 7 bases aligning to TRBD2. The CDR3 length is 14 residues. V gave up 4 bases and J gave up 10 bases; unmatched junction bases: 10. Per the germline V gene, CDR1 is SGHDN and CDR2 is FVKESK. The CDR3: CASSRPTRGGEQFF. The CDR3 DNA sequence: TGTGCCAGCAGCCGGCCGACTAGGGGAGGGGAGCAGTTCTTC.

The chain combines TRBV11-2 with TRBJ1-2; TRBD1 aligns across 7 bases. CDR3 size: 16 residues. Germline loops: CDR1 SGHAT, CDR2 FQNNGV. V shed 11 bases and J 4 bases; nucleotides not matched to a gene: 19. CDR3 in DNA: TGTGCCTCAACAAGCCTGCGACAGGGCAGGATCTATGGCTACACCTTC. Its translation: CASTSLRQGRIYGYTF.

The chain uses TRBV27 and TRBJ2-7, with D perhaps matching TRBD1 (5 bases). CDR3 length equals 16 residues. The V end was cut by 6 bases, the J end by 5 bases, with 23 bases between. Per germline, CDR1 MNHEY and CDR2 SMNVEV (reference sequence). This CDR3 reads CASSSFRGTLSNEQYF. CDR3 sequence (DNA): TGTGCCAGCAGCTCTTTTAGGGGTACCTTAAGCAACGAGCAGTACTTC.

The gene calls are TRBV19 and TRBJ2-1; no reliable D call. CDR3 length equals 16 residues. Germline CDR1 reads LNHDA; CDR2 reads SQIVND (reference sequence). The V end was cut by 3 bases, the J end by 4 bases, with 16 bases between. CDR3 DNA: TGTGCCAGTAGTATGACCGGAGAGCGCCCATACAATGAGCAGTTCTTC. It specifies CASSMTGERPYNEQFF.